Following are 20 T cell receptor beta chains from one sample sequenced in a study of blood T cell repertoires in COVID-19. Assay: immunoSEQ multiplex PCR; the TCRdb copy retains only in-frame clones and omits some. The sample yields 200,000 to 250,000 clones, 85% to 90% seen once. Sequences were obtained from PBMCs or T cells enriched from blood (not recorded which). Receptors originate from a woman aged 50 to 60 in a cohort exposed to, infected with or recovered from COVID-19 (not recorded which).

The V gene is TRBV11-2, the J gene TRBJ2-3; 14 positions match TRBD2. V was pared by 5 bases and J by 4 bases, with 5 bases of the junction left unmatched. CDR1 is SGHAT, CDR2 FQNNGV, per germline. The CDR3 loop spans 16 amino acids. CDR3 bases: TGTGCCAGCAGCATCGGGACTAGCGGGGGTGCAGATACGCAGTATTTT. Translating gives CASSIGTSGGADTQYF. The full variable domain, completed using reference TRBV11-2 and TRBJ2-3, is EAGVAQSPRYKIIEKRQSVAFWCNPISGHATLYWYQQILGQGPKLLIQFQNNGVVDDSQLPKDRFSAERLKGVDSTLKIQPAKLEDSAVYLCASSIGTSGGADTQYFGPGTRLTVL.

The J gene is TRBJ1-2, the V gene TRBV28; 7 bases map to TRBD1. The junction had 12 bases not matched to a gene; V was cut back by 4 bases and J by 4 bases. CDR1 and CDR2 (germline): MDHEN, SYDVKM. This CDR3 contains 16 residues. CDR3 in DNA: TGTGCCAGCAGTTCAGAAACAGGGGCACCGTTCTATGGCTACACCTTC. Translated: CASSSETGAPFYGYTF.

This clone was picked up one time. CDR3 bases: TGTGCCACCAGTGGCACGACTAGCGGCCCTCCAGATACGCAGTATTTT. As protein: CATSGTTSGPPDTQYF. The rearrangement joins TRBV24-1 to TRBJ2-3; 9 nucleotides align to TRBD2. Germline assignment: CDR1 KGHDR and CDR2 SFDVKD. J lost 4 bases, V lost 5 bases, and 9 bases had no gene match. This CDR3 spans 16 amino acids.

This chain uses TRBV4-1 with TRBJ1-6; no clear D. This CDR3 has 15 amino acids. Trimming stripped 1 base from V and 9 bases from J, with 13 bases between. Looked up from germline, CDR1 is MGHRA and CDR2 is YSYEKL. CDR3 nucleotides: TGCGCCAGCAGCCAAGTAATTGATAGAACTTCACCCCTCCACTTT. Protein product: CASSQVIDRTSPLHF.

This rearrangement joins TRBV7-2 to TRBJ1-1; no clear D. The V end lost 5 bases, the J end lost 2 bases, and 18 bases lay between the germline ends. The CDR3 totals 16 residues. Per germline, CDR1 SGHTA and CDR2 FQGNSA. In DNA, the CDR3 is TGTGCCAGCAGCCGCCGCGACATCTTGCTAAACACTGAAGCTTTCTTT. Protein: CASSRRDILLNTEAFF.

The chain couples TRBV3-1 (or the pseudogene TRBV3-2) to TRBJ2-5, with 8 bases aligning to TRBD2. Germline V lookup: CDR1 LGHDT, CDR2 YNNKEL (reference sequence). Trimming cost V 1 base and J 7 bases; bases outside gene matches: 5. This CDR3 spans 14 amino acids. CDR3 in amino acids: CASSQAGGSRTQYF. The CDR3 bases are TGTGCCAGCAGCCAAGCGGGGGGGTCGCGGACCCAGTACTTC.

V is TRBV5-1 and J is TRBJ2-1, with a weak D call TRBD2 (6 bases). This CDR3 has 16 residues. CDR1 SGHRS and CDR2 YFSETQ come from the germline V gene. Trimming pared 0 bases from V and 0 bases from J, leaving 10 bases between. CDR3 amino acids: CASSLGAGSSYNEQFF. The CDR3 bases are TGCGCCAGCAGCTTGGGGGCGGGGTCCTCCTACAATGAGCAGTTCTTC.

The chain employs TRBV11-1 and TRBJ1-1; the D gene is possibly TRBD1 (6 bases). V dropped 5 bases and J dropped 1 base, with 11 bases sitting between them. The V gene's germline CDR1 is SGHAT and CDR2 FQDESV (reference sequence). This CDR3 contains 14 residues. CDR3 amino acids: CASSPTGGNTEAFF. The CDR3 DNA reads TGTGCCAGCAGCCCGACAGGCGGGAACACTGAAGCTTTCTTT. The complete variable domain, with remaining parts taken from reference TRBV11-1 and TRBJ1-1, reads EAEVAQSPRYKITEKSQAVAFWCDPISGHATLYWYRQILGQGPELLVQFQDESVVDDSQLPKDRFSAERLKGVDSTLKIQPAELGDSAMYLCASSPTGGNTEAFFGQGTRLTVV.

The CDR3 loop is CASTRAGGPGETQYF. CDR3 nucleotide sequence: TGTGCCAGCACCAGAGCGGGGGGGCCGGGAGAGACCCAGTACTTC. The chain links TRBV6-5 to TRBJ2-5; 10 nucleotides line up with TRBD2. J lost 4 bases, V lost 7 bases, and 9 bases had no gene match. Per the germline V gene, CDR1 is MNHEY and CDR2 is SVGAGI. The CDR3 has 15 residues.

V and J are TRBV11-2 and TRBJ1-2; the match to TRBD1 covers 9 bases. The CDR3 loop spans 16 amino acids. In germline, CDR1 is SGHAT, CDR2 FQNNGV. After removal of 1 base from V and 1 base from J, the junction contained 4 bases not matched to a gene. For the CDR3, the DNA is TGTGCCAGCAGCTTAGGCGGGACAGGGAGTAACTATGGCTACACCTTC. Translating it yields CASSLGGTGSNYGYTF.

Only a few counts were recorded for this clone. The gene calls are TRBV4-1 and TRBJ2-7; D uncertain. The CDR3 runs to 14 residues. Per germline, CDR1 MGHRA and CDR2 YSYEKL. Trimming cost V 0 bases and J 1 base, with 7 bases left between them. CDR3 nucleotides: TGCGCCAGCAGCCAAGAAAGTCAGTCCTACGAGCAGTACTTC. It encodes CASSQESQSYEQYF.

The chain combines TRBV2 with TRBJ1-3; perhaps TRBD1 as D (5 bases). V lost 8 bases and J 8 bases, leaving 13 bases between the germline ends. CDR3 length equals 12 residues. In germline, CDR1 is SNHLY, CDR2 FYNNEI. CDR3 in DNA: TGTGCCAGCCGGGACCGGGGGGACACCATATATTTT. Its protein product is CASRDRGDTIYF.

The CDR3 loop is CASSPPEGYEKLFF. The CDR3 DNA follows: TGTGCCAGCAGTCCCCCGGAGGGTTATGAAAAACTGTTTTTT. This chain uses TRBV28 with TRBJ1-4; D is uncertain. V shed 5 bases and J shed 6 bases, with 13 bases lying between them. Germline lookup yields CDR1 MDHEN and CDR2 SYDVKM. This CDR3 contains 14 residues.

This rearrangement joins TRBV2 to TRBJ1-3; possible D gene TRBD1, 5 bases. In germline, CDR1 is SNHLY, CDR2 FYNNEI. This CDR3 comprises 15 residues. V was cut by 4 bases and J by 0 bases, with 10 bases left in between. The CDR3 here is CASSGPGLSGNTIYF. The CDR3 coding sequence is TGTGCCAGCAGTGGCCCGGGACTCTCTGGAAACACCATATATTTT.

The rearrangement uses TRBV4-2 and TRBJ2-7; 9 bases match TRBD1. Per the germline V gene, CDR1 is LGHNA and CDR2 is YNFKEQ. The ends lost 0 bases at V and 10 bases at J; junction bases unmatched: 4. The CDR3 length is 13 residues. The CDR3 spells CASSQDTTGGQYF. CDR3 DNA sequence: TGTGCCAGCAGCCAAGATACGACAGGGGGACAGTACTTC.

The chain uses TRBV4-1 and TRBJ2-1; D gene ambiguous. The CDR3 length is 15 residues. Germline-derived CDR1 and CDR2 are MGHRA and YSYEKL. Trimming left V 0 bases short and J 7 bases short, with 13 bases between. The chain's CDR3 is CASSQDMAPSNEQFF. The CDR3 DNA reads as TGCGCCAGCAGCCAAGATATGGCCCCGTCGAATGAGCAGTTCTTC.

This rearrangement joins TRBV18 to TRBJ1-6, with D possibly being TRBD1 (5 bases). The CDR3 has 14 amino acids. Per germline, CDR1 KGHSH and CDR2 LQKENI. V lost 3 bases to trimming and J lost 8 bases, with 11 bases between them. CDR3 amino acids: CASSPGGGDSPLHF. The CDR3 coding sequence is TGTGCCAGCTCACCGGGGGGGGGAGATTCACCCCTCCACTTT. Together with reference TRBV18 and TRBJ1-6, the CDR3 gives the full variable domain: NAGVMQNPRHLVRRRGQEARLRCSPMKGHSHVYWYRQLPEEGLKFMVYLQKENIIDESGMPKERFSAEFPKEGPSILRIQQVVRGDSAAYFCASSPGGGDSPLHFGNGTRLTVT.

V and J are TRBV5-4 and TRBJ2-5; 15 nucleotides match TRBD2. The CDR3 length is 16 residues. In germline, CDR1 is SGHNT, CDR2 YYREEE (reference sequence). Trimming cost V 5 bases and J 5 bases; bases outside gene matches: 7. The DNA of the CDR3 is TGTGCCAGCAGTTCTGGACTAGCGGGGGGGAAGGAGACCCAGTACTTC. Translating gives CASSSGLAGGKETQYF. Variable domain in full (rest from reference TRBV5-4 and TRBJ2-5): ETGVTQSPTHLIKTRGQQVTLRCSSQSGHNTVSWYQQALGQGPQFIFQYYREEENGRGNFPPRFSGLQFPNYSSELNVNALELDDSALYLCASSSGLAGGKETQYFGPGTRLLVL.

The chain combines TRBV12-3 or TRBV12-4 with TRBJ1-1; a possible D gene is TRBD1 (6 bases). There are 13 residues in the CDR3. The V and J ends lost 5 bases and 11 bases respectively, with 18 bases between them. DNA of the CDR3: TGTGCCAGCAGTCCAGGGACACCTAGTGGGGCTTTCTTT. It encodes CASSPGTPSGAFF.

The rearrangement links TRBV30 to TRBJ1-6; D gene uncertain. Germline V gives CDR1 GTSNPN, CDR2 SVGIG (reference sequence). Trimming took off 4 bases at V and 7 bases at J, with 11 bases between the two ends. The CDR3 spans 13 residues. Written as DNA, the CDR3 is TGTGCCTGGAAATGGGCACCAAATTCACCCCTCCACTTT. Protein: CAWKWAPNSPLHF.